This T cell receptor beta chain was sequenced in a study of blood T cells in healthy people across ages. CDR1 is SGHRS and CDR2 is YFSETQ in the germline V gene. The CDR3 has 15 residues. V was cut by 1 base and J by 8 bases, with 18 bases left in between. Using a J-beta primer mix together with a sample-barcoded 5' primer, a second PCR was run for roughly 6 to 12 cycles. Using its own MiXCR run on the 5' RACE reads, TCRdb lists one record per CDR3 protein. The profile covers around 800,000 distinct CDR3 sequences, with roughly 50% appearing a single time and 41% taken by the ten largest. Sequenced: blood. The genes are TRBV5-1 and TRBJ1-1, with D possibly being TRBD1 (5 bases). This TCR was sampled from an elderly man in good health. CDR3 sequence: CASSLSSDIGGEAFF. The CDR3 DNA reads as TGCGCCAGCAGCTTGTCTTCGGACATTGGAGGGGAAGCTTTCTTT.